The 23 T cell receptor beta chains below all came from one sample that was sequenced in a study of identifying expanded T cells in peripheral blood. Method: immunoSEQ multiplex PCR; TCRdb's copy keeps in-frame clones and lacks some. The sample holds about 110,000 clones; 88% are singletons and the top ten take around 8.3%. Sequencing was done on a sample of blood. The receptors derive from a person between 18 and 75 years old in good health.

This clone was observed once. The chain has TRBV30 and TRBJ2-5; maybe TRBD2 (7 bases). The CDR3 has 14 amino acids. The ends were cut back, 0 bases at V and 4 bases at J, with 12 bases in the middle. From germline, CDR1 is GTSNPN and CDR2 SVGIG (reference sequence). The CDR3 region has the DNA TGTGCCTGGAGTGTTGGGGGGGCGCGAGAGACCCAGTACTTC. Translation gives CAWSVGGARETQYF.

The chain couples TRBV4-1 to TRBJ2-1; tentative D call: TRBD1 (6 bases). This CDR3 has 15 amino acids. Trimming took 1 base from V and 0 from J, leaving 7 bases between them. Germline CDR1 reads MGHRA; CDR2 reads YSYEKL. CDR3 in amino acids: CASSQGTVSYNEQFF. The CDR3 nucleotides are TGCGCCAGCAGCCAAGGGACAGTCTCCTACAATGAGCAGTTCTTC.

This rearrangement joins TRBV4-2 to TRBJ2-2; perhaps TRBD2 as D (5 bases). The CDR3 has 15 residues. Per germline, CDR1 LGHNA and CDR2 YNFKEQ. Trimming removed 0 bases from V and 3 bases from J, with 8 bases in between. CDR3 protein: CASSQDRDHTGELFF. The CDR3 region has the DNA TGTGCCAGCAGCCAAGATCGGGATCACACCGGGGAGCTGTTTTTT.

Comment on this clone: The junction shows a germline mismatch at one end, possibly a read error. The chain joins TRBV7-3 to TRBJ2-2; TRBD2 might be the D (6 bases). This CDR3 is 16 amino acids long. Germline V lookup: CDR1 SGHTA, CDR2 FQGTGA. The DNA for the CDR3 is TGTGCCAGCAGCCCTTGGGGGGACCCGAATACCGGGGAGCTGTTTTTT. It is translated as CASSPWGDPNTGELFF.

The CDR3 nucleotides are TGTGCCAGCAGTGAACCAGACTGGGATGAGCAGTTCTTC. Translating gives CASSEPDWDEQFF. The chain combines TRBV25-1 with TRBJ2-1; D is undetermined. The CDR3 loop spans 13 amino acids. Per the germline V gene, CDR1 is MGHDK and CDR2 is SYGVNS. V gave up 2 bases and J gave up 8 bases, with 10 bases separating them.

For the CDR3, the DNA is TGTGCCAGCAGTTCCCTCGCTAGCGGCCAAGAGGATACGCAGTATTTT. It specifies CASSSLASGQEDTQYF. The chain carries TRBV28 and TRBJ2-3; 7 nucleotides match TRBD2. This CDR3 is 16 amino acids long. With V trimmed by 4 bases and J by 6 bases, 13 bases remained unmatched. CDR1 and CDR2 from the germline V gene are MDHEN and SYDVKM.

This chain connects TRBV4-1 to TRBJ1-1, with D unclear. The CDR3 consists of 14 residues. V lost 4 bases, J lost 1 base, and 10 bases lay in between. The V gene's germline CDR1 is MGHRA and CDR2 YSYEKL. The CDR3 protein is CASSLSPANTEAFF. The CDR3 DNA reads as TGCGCCAGCAGCCTCAGCCCGGCGAACACTGAAGCTTTCTTT.

V is TRBV7-8 and J is TRBJ2-3; D uncertain. The CDR3 consists of 13 residues. Looked up from germline, CDR1 is SGHVS and CDR2 is FQNEAQ. V was pared by 3 bases and J by 6 bases, with 10 bases between. The CDR3 region has the DNA TGTGCCAGCAGCTTCAGAGGACCGGATACGCAGTATTTT. Residues: CASSFRGPDTQYF.

The chain uses TRBV6-1 and TRBJ2-7; 8 nucleotides match TRBD2. Germline CDR1 is MNHNS and CDR2 is SASEGT. The J segment lost 2 bases and the V segment lost 6 bases, leaving 9 bases of the junction unmatched. CDR3 size: 15 residues. DNA of the CDR3: TGTGCCAGCAGACCGGGGCTAGCGGGCCCCTACGAGCAGTACTTC. Amino acids: CASRPGLAGPYEQYF.

J is TRBJ1-1 and V is TRBV7-9; D remains unclear. The germline V gene has CDR1 SEHNR and CDR2 FQNEAQ (reference sequence). The V end lost 1 base, the J end lost 7 bases, and 7 bases lay between the germline ends. This CDR3 contains 12 residues. The CDR3 DNA reads TGTGCCAGCAGCTTAGGACGGAGTGAAGCTTTCTTT. It encodes CASSLGRSEAFF.

The CDR3 DNA reads as TGTGCCTGGAGGCCACCCAGGGAGAACACTGAAGCTTTCTTT. Translated, it gives CAWRPPRENTEAFF. This sequence joins TRBV30 and TRBJ1-1; a weak D match, TRBD1 (5 bases). V lost 3 bases and J 1 base, leaving 12 bases between the germline ends. The CDR3 has 14 amino acids. CDR1 GTSNPN and CDR2 SVGIG come from the germline V gene (reference sequence). Filled out from reference TRBV30 and TRBJ1-1, the complete variable domain reads SQTIHQWPATLVQPVGSPLSLECTVEGTSNPNLYWYRQAAGRGLQLLFYSVGIGQISSEVPQNLSASRPQDRQFILSSKKLLLSDSGFYLCAWRPPRENTEAFFGQGTRLTVV.

The chain carries TRBV2 and TRBJ1-2; D possibly corresponds to TRBD1 (5 bases). Germline-derived CDR1 and CDR2 are SNHLY and FYNNEI. The CDR3 length is 12 residues. The V and J ends lost 3 bases and 8 bases respectively, with 10 bases between them. CDR3 in amino acids: CASSERGPGYTF. The DNA for the CDR3 is TGTGCCAGCAGTGAGAGGGGCCCGGGCTACACCTTC.

In its sample, this clone was seen a few times. The chain uses TRBV10-1 and TRBJ2-3; tentatively, D is TRBD1 (5 bases). Germline V gives CDR1 WNHNN, CDR2 SYGVQD (reference sequence). V was trimmed by 4 bases and J by 6 bases, leaving 11 bases between them. This CDR3 comprises 13 residues. DNA of the CDR3: TGCGCCAGCAGTGGAAGGGGATGGGATACGCAGTATTTT. This sequence encodes CASSGRGWDTQYF.

This chain links TRBV5-6 with TRBJ2-7; TRBD2 might be the D (5 bases). This CDR3 is built from 15 residues. Germline CDR1 reads SGHDT; CDR2 reads YYEEEE. Trimming removed 4 bases at V and 5 bases at J, with 19 bases between. CDR3 nucleotides: TGTGCCAGCAGCACTGGACTTACCCTCGGGAACGAGCAGTACTTC. Translating gives CASSTGLTLGNEQYF.

The genes are TRBV6-4 and TRBJ1-1; D remains ambiguous. Between the trimmed V and J ends, which lost 4 bases and 5 bases, there was a span of 11 bases. The germline CDR1 and CDR2 sequences are MRHNA and SNTAGT. The CDR3 contains 13 residues. The CDR3 nucleotides are TGTGCCAGCAGTGCTTGGGAAAGGACTGAAGCTTTCTTT. Amino acid sequence: CASSAWERTEAFF.

The gene calls are TRBV5-5 and TRBJ1-1, with a possible D match to TRBD1 (6 bases). This CDR3 contains 14 residues. V shed 3 bases and J shed 4 bases, with 13 bases lying between them. Germline V gene sequence: CDR1 SGHKS, CDR2 YYEKEE (reference sequence). Here the CDR3 reads CASSYPGASTEAFF. The CDR3 nucleotides are TGTGCCAGCAGCTACCCAGGGGCGAGCACTGAAGCTTTCTTT.

CDR3 amino acids: CASSLAGVLQPQHF. The CDR3 DNA sequence: TGTGCCAGCAGCTTAGCAGGGGTACTTCAGCCCCAGCATTTT. The chain couples TRBV7-9 to TRBJ1-5; possibly TRBD1 for D (5 bases). The germline CDR1 and CDR2 sequences are SEHNR and FQNEAQ (reference sequence). The V gene lost 0 bases and the J gene lost 6 bases, with 9 bases spanning the gap. The CDR3 is 14 amino acids.

The chain has TRBV13 and TRBJ1-1; D gene uncertain. Trimming shortened V by 5 bases and J by 2 bases, and 15 bases separated the two germline ends. CDR3 size: 15 residues. Germline lookup yields CDR1 PRHDT and CDR2 FYEKMQ (reference sequence). The CDR3 sequence is CASSGFGRPNTEAFF. In DNA, the CDR3 is TGTGCCAGCAGCGGATTCGGACGGCCTAACACTGAAGCTTTCTTT.

This clone was found once. The V call is TRBV6-1, the J call TRBJ1-3; 7 nucleotides agree with TRBD1. After removal of 8 bases from V and 0 bases from J, the junction contained 7 bases not matched to a gene. Germline CDR1 is MNHNS and CDR2 is SASEGT. The CDR3 length is 15 residues. DNA of the CDR3: TGTGCCAGCTCGGGACAGTTTAGCTCTGGAAACACCATATATTTT. Translation: CASSGQFSSGNTIYF.

This sequence joins TRBV7-2 and TRBJ1-2; 7 positions agree with TRBD1. Trimming cost V 1 base and J 7 bases; bases outside gene matches: 6. The CDR3 spans 14 residues. Germline V gene sequence: CDR1 SGHTA, CDR2 FQGNSA. CDR3 loop: CASSLGTGSSGYTF. CDR3 nucleotides: TGTGCCAGCAGCTTAGGGACAGGCAGCAGTGGCTACACCTTC.

The CDR3 nucleotides read TGTGCCAGCAGCTTAGGGACAGCCCTTTCACTTGGAGCTTTCTTT. Its translation is CASSLGTALSLGAFF. This sequence joins TRBV5-4 and TRBJ1-1; 7 nucleotides align to TRBD1. J lost 10 bases, V lost 2 bases, and 14 bases had no gene match. The CDR3 runs to 15 residues. Germline V gene data show CDR1 as SGHNT and CDR2 as YYREEE (reference sequence).

V gene TRBV10-3 combines with J gene TRBJ2-5; the D is unclear. The V end lost 3 bases, the J end lost 4 bases, and 18 bases lay between the germline ends. Germline assignment: CDR1 ENHRY and CDR2 SYGVKD. The CDR3 loop spans 16 amino acids. This CDR3 reads CAISDESQGLRETQYF. CDR3 coding DNA: TGTGCCATCAGTGATGAGAGTCAAGGGTTGAGAGAGACCCAGTACTTC.

The chain has TRBV5-1 and TRBJ2-7; 8 nucleotides agree with TRBD2. V was clipped by 7 bases and J by 0 bases; unmatched bases: 6. This CDR3 has 14 amino acids. In germline, CDR1 is SGHRS, CDR2 YFSETQ. The CDR3 loop reads CASALAVRSYEQYF. The CDR3 DNA sequence: TGCGCCAGCGCACTAGCGGTTCGCTCCTACGAGCAGTACTTC.